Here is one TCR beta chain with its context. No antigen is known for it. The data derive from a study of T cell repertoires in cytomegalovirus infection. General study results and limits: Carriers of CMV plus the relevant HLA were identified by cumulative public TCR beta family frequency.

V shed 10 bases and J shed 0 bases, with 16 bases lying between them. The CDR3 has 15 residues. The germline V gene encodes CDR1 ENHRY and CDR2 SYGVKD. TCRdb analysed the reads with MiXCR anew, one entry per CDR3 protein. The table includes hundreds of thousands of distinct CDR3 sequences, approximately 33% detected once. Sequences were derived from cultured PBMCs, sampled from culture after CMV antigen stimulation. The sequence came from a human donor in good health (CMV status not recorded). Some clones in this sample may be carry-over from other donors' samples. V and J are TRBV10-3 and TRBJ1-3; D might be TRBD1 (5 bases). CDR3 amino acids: CATSRDGDSGNTIYF. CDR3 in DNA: TGTGCCACTTCAAGGGACGGGGACTCTGGAAACACCATATATTTT.